Here is one TCR beta chain with its context. V was pared by 0 bases and J by 5 bases, with 7 bases between. In germline, CDR1 is GTSNPN, CDR2 SVGIG (reference sequence). CDR3 length: 13 residues. The data belong to a study of blood T cell repertoires in COVID-19. As for the study in general: The analysed material was cDNA or gDNA that came from T cells, B-cell-depleted T cells, or PBMCs.

Clones were sequenced by immunoSEQ multiplex PCR, and TCRdb holds only the in-frame ones, with some missing. The table shows tens of thousands of clones, with roughly 84% occurring only once. The sample consisted of peripheral blood. This receptor was obtained from a man older than 75 with active or convalescent COVID-19. V and J are TRBV30 and TRBJ2-2, with D perhaps TRBD2 (5 bases). In DNA, the CDR3 is TGTGCCTGGAGTGTCCCGGGAACCGGGGAGCTGTTTTTT. It codes for CAWSVPGTGELFF.